This is a list of T cell receptor beta chains from one sample in a study of T cell responses to AZD1222 COVID-19 vaccine. Libraries were prepared by immunoSEQ multiplex PCR; TCRdb keeps only in-frame clonotypes and omits some of them. Among about 39,000 clones listed, around 88% were seen once. This specimen consisted of peripheral blood, obtained 28 days after the second AZD1222 dose. The receptors were sampled from an adult who received the AZD1222 COVID-19 vaccine. CDR3s include the opening cysteine and the closing phenylalanine or tryptophan. The order of the fields is D gene, clone size, J gene, V gene, CDR3 protein, CDR3 DNA. D genes are given only for firm matches. Not every row has a clone size; where given, it reads once, few, many or a size class.

D: NA; size: NA; J: TRBJ1-3; V: TRBV19; CDR3: CASSIGPSGNTIYF; DNA: TGTGCCAGTAGTATAGGACCCTCTGGAAACACCATATATTTT
D: NA; size: NA; J: TRBJ1-2; V: TRBV6-5; CDR3: CASSPDFNRASGYTF; DNA: TGTGCCAGCAGTCCCGATTTCAACAGGGCGAGTGGCTACACCTTC
D: TRBD2; size: NA; J: TRBJ2-3; V: TRBV27; CDR3: CASSLGGLATDTQYF; DNA: TGTGCCAGCAGTCTCGGGGGACTAGCGACAGATACGCAGTATTTT
D: NA; size: NA; J: TRBJ1-6; V: TRBV19; CDR3: CASSTGAGSPLHF; DNA: TGTGCCAGTAGTACAGGGGCTGGTTCACCCCTCCACTTT
D: TRBD2; size: NA; J: TRBJ2-7; V: TRBV7-9; CDR3: CASRIAGAGEQYF; DNA: TGTGCCAGCAGAATAGCGGGAGCCGGCGAGCAGTACTTC
D: TRBD2; size: NA; J: TRBJ2-5; V: TRBV7-2; CDR3: CASSTRTSGSETQYF; DNA: TGTGCCAGCAGCACCCGGACTAGCGGGAGTGAGACCCAGTACTTC
D: TRBD1; size: NA; J: TRBJ2-2; V: TRBV4-1; CDR3: CASSLDRGAPPNTGELFF; DNA: TGCGCCAGCAGTCTTGACAGGGGCGCGCCGCCGAACACCGGGGAGCTGTTTTTT
D: NA; size: NA; J: TRBJ2-3; V: TRBV5-1; CDR3: CASSLQGSRTDTQYF; DNA: TGCGCCAGCAGCTTGCAGGGATCGAGAACAGATACGCAGTATTTT
D: TRBD1; size: NA; J: TRBJ1-4; V: TRBV4-1; CDR3: CASSLGTGGREKLFF; DNA: TGCGCCAGCAGTCTAGGGACAGGGGGTCGAGAAAAACTGTTTTTT
D: TRBD1; size: once; J: TRBJ2-7; V: TRBV9; CDR3: CASSAQQGNYEQYF; DNA: TGTGCCAGCAGCGCCCAACAGGGGAACTACGAGCAGTACTTC
D: TRBD2; size: once; J: TRBJ2-7; V: TRBV30; CDR3: CAWSSGRGYEQYF; DNA: TGTGCCTGGAGTAGCGGGAGGGGCTACGAGCAGTACTTC
D: TRBD1; size: NA; J: TRBJ2-1; V: TRBV29-1; CDR3: CSAHRGPSYNEQFF; DNA: TGCAGCGCTCACAGGGGGCCCTCCTACAATGAGCAGTTCTTC
D: TRBD1; size: NA; J: TRBJ1-2; V: TRBV9; CDR3: CASSPSGQGRSNYGYTF; DNA: TGTGCCAGCAGCCCATCGGGACAGGGGAGGTCTAACTATGGCTACACCTTC
D: NA; size: NA; J: TRBJ1-1; V: TRBV5-1; CDR3: CASTSSPGLNTEAFF; DNA: TGCGCCAGCACCTCTTCTCCCGGTTTGAACACTGAAGCTTTCTTT
D: TRBD2; size: NA; J: TRBJ2-6; V: TRBV30; CDR3: CAWSPLAGVQGANVLTF; DNA: TGTGCCTGGAGTCCCCTAGCGGGAGTACAAGGGGCCAACGTCCTGACTTTC
D: NA; size: NA; J: TRBJ2-7; V: TRBV12-3/TRBV12-4; CDR3: CASSFLAVGEQYF; DNA: TGTGCCAGCAGTTTCCTGGCAGTGGGCGAGCAGTACTTC
D: TRBD2; size: NA; J: TRBJ2-7; V: TRBV6-5; CDR3: CASSATGGSYEQYF; DNA: TGTGCCAGCTCTGCGACGGGGGGGTCCTACGAGCAGTACTTC
D: NA; size: few; J: TRBJ1-1; V: TRBV28; CDR3: CASSLPQTDGSF; DNA: TGTGCCAGCAGTTTACCCCAGACGGACGGGTCTTTT
D: NA; size: once; J: TRBJ1-3; V: TRBV9; CDR3: CASSDGGLGNTIYF; DNA: TGTGCCAGCAGCGATGGGGGCCTCGGAAACACCATATATTTT
D: TRBD1; size: once; J: TRBJ1-6; V: TRBV27; CDR3: CASSRQGELFSPLHF; DNA: TGTGCCAGCAGCCGACAGGGGGAATTGTTTTCACCCCTCCACTTT
D: NA; size: NA; J: TRBJ1-2; V: TRBV29-1; CDR3: CSVAEPSYGYTF; DNA: TGCAGCGTTGCGGAGCCTAGCTATGGCTACACCTTC
D: TRBD2; size: few; J: TRBJ2-3; V: TRBV7-3; CDR3: CASSQGPGLAGGPWDTQYF; DNA: TGTGCCAGCAGCCAAGGACCGGGACTAGCGGGGGGGCCGTGGGATACGCAGTATTTT
D: NA; size: NA; J: TRBJ1-5; V: TRBV30; CDR3: CAWSDHRGNQPQHF; DNA: TGTGCCTGGAGTGACCACAGGGGCAATCAGCCCCAGCATTTT
D: TRBD1; size: NA; J: TRBJ1-2; V: TRBV28; CDR3: CASSYLDRVNYGYTF; DNA: TGTGCCAGCAGTTACTTAGACAGGGTTAACTATGGCTACACCTTC
D: TRBD1; size: NA; J: TRBJ2-5; V: TRBV7-2; CDR3: CASSPWTGGETQYF; DNA: TGTGCCAGCAGCCCCTGGACAGGGGGAGAGACCCAGTACTTC
D: NA; size: NA; J: TRBJ1-5; V: TRBV7-2; CDR3: CASSLTNQPQHF; DNA: TGTGCCAGCAGCTTAACCAATCAGCCCCAGCATTTT
D: TRBD1; size: NA; J: TRBJ1-6; V: TRBV7-6; CDR3: CASSLGTGRYSPLHF; DNA: TGTGCCAGCAGCTTGGGGACAGGGAGATATTCACCCCTCCACTTT
D: NA; size: NA; J: TRBJ2-2; V: TRBV12-5; CDR3: CASGLVVDTGELFF; DNA: TGTGCTAGTGGTTTGGTAGTCGACACCGGGGAGCTGTTTTTT
D: NA; size: NA; J: TRBJ1-4; V: TRBV7-2; CDR3: CASSLGGPGEKLFF; DNA: TGTGCCAGCAGCCTCGGAGGGCCGGGTGAAAAACTGTTTTTT
D: TRBD1; size: NA; J: TRBJ2-2; V: TRBV7-2; CDR3: CASRQGQGNTGELFF; DNA: TGTGCCAGCAGACAGGGACAGGGGAACACCGGGGAGCTGTTTTTT
D: NA; size: NA; J: TRBJ1-1; V: TRBV19; CDR3: CASSLSRGDTEAFF; DNA: TGTGCCAGTAGTCTGAGTCGGGGAGACACTGAAGCTTTCTTT
D: NA; size: NA; J: TRBJ1-2; V: TRBV7-9; CDR3: CASSLREGGYTF; DNA: TGTGCCAGCAGCCTCCGGGAGGGGGGCTACACCTTC
D: TRBD1; size: NA; J: TRBJ1-5; V: TRBV12-3/TRBV12-4; CDR3: CASSIRGRSLHF; DNA: TGTGCCAGCAGCATCAGGGGGCGTTCTTTACATTTT
D: TRBD1; size: NA; J: TRBJ1-2; V: TRBV2; CDR3: CASSPQGADGYTF; DNA: TGTGCCAGCAGCCCACAGGGGGCGGATGGCTACACCTTC
D: NA; size: NA; J: TRBJ1-4; V: TRBV29-1; CDR3: CSVRTNEKLFF; DNA: TGCAGCGTACGAACTAATGAAAAACTGTTTTTT
D: NA; size: NA; J: TRBJ2-7; V: TRBV7-8; CDR3: CASSSTVAYEQYF; DNA: TGTGCCAGCAGCTCGACAGTTGCCTACGAGCAGTACTTC
D: TRBD2; size: NA; J: TRBJ2-1; V: TRBV27; CDR3: CASGLPGGPNEQFF; DNA: TGTGCCAGCGGATTGCCGGGGGGACCCAATGAGCAGTTCTTC
D: TRBD1; size: NA; J: TRBJ2-5; V: TRBV5-1; CDR3: CASRVAGTGEETQYF; DNA: TGCGCCAGCAGGGTGGCCGGGACAGGGGAAGAGACCCAGTACTTC
D: NA; size: NA; J: TRBJ1-1; V: TRBV3-1/TRBV3-2; CDR3: CASSLGQEAFF; DNA: TGTGCCAGCAGCCTCGGACAGGAAGCTTTCTTT
D: NA; size: NA; J: TRBJ1-4; V: TRBV3-1/TRBV3-2; CDR3: CASSQEFRQLNEKLFF; DNA: TGTGCCAGCAGCCAAGAGTTTCGGCAGCTTAATGAAAAACTGTTTTTT
D: NA; size: NA; J: TRBJ2-2; V: TRBV11-3; CDR3: CASSLGPKGGELFF; DNA: TGTGCCAGCAGCTTAGGACCGAAGGGCGGGGAGCTGTTTTTT
D: NA; size: NA; J: TRBJ1-1; V: TRBV12-3/TRBV12-4; CDR3: CASRGNMNTEAFF; DNA: TGTGCCAGCAGGGGAAACATGAACACTGAAGCTTTCTTT
D: NA; size: once; J: TRBJ2-5; V: TRBV4-3; CDR3: CASSQDLAPETQYF; DNA: TGCGCCAGCAGCCAAGACTTGGCACCCGAGACCCAGTACTTC
D: NA; size: NA; J: TRBJ2-2; V: TRBV3-1/TRBV3-2; CDR3: CASSPDTGELFF; DNA: TGTGCCAGCAGCCCCGACACCGGGGAGCTGTTTTTT
D: NA; size: NA; J: TRBJ1-5; V: TRBV19; CDR3: CASSIGWLEGGAHSNQPQHF; DNA: TGTGCCAGTAGTATTGGGTGGCTTGAGGGGGGGGCCCATAGCAATCAGCCCCAGCATTTT
D: NA; size: NA; J: TRBJ2-3; V: TRBV6-4; CDR3: CASSDGLTDTQYF; DNA: TGTGCCAGCAGTGACGGTCTGACAGATACGCAGTATTTT
D: TRBD1; size: NA; J: TRBJ2-1; V: TRBV7-6; CDR3: CASSPEGQGDNEQFF; DNA: TGTGCCAGCAGCCCCGAAGGACAGGGAGACAATGAGCAGTTCTTC
D: TRBD1; size: NA; J: TRBJ1-5; V: TRBV18; CDR3: CASSPGQDQPQHF; DNA: TGTGCCAGCTCACCCGGACAGGATCAGCCCCAGCATTTT
D: NA; size: NA; J: TRBJ1-2; V: TRBV2; CDR3: CASSSSRPGGNYGYTF; DNA: TGTGCCAGCAGTTCGTCGAGACCTGGGGGGAATTATGGCTACACCTTC
D: NA; size: NA; J: TRBJ2-1; V: TRBV27; CDR3: CASSFGQRSGEQFF; DNA: TGTGCCAGCAGTTTCGGACAAAGGTCGGGTGAGCAGTTCTTC
D: NA; size: NA; J: TRBJ1-4; V: TRBV5-1; CDR3: CASSTRGTNEKLFF; DNA: TGCGCCAGCAGCACGCGAGGGACTAATGAAAAACTGTTTTTT